This TCR beta chain was retrieved from a study of T cells after yellow fever vaccination. Study information: Fractions containing few cells were prepared with SMART-Seq v4 Ultra Low Input.

Study-level findings and limits: Abundant contaminating clonotypes from the bulk population could appear in FACS-sorted repertoires.

TCRdb re-called the 5' RACE reads through MiXCR, storing one row per CDR3 protein. Counted here are some 670,000 distinct CDR3 sequences, 10% to 15% occurring once; the ten biggest clones make up under 15%. Germline CDR1 is MDHEN and CDR2 is SYDVKM. The CDR3 covers 14 residues. The V end lost 4 bases, the J end lost 5 bases, and 14 bases lay between the germline ends. Only a few counts were recorded for this clonotype. What it binds is not known. This receptor was identified in a man younger than 45 who received the YFV17D yellow fever vaccine. This specimen was PBMCs, taken on the day of the yellow fever booster vaccination. The V and J genes are TRBV28 and TRBJ2-5; the D gene is possibly TRBD1 (6 bases). For the CDR3, the DNA is TGTGCCAGCAGTTCAAACAGGGAAGGGGAGACCCAGTACTTC. Its translation: CASSSNREGETQYF.